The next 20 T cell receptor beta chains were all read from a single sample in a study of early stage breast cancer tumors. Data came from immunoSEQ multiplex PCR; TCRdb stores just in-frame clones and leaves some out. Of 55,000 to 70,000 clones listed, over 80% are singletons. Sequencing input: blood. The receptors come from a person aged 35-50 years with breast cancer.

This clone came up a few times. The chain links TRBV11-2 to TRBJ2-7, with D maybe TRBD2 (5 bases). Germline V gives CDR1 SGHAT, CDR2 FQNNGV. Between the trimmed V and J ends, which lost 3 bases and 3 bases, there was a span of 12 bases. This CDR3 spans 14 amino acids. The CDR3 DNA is TGTGCCAGCAGCTTCGACTACCTCCTCTACGAGCAGTACTTC. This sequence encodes CASSFDYLLYEQYF. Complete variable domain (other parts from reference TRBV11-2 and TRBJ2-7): EAGVAQSPRYKIIEKRQSVAFWCNPISGHATLYWYQQILGQGPKLLIQFQNNGVVDDSQLPKDRFSAERLKGVDSTLKIQPAKLEDSAVYLCASSFDYLLYEQYFGPGTRLTVT.

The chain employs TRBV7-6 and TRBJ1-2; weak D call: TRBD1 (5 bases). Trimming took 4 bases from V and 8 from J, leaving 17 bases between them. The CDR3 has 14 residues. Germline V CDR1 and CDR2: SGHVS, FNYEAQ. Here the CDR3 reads CASSSTYRGAGYTF. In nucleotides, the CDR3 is TGTGCCAGCAGCTCTACGTACCGAGGGGCCGGCTACACCTTC. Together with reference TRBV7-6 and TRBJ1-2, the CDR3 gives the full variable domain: GAGVSQSPRYKVTKRGQDVALRCDPISGHVSLYWYRQALGQGPEFLTYFNYEAQQDKSGLPNDRFSAERPEGSISTLTIQRTEQRDSAMYRCASSSTYRGAGYTFGSGTRLTVV.

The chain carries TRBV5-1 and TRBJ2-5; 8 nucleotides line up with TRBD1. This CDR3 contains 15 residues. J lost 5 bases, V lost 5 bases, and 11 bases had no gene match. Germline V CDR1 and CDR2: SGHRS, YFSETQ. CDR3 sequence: CASRARQGSGETQYF. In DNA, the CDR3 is TGCGCCAGCAGGGCGAGACAGGGGTCGGGCGAGACCCAGTACTTC.

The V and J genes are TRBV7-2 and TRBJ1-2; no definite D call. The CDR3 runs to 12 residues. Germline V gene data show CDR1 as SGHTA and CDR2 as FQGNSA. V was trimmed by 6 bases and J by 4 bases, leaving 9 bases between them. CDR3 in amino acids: CASSGSSYGYTF. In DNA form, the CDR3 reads TGTGCCAGCAGTGGATCGAGCTATGGCTACACCTTC.

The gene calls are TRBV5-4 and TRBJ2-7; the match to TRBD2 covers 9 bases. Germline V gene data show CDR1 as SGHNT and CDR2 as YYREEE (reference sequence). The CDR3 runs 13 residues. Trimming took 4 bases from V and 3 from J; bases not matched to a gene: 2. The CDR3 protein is CASSQTSGYEQYF. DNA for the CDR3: TGTGCCAGCAGCCAGACTAGCGGCTACGAGCAGTACTTC.

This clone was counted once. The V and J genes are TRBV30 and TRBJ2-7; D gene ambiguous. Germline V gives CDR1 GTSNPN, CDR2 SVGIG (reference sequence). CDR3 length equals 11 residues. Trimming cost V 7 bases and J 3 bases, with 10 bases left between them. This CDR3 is CAYFQDYEQYF. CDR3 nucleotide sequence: TGTGCCTATTTCCAGGACTACGAGCAGTACTTC.

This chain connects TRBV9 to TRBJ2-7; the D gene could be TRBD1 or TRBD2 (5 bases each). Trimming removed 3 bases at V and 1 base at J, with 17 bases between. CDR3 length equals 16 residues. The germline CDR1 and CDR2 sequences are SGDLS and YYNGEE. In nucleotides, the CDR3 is TGTGCCAGCAGCGACGATCGGGACGGAGGATCCTACGAGCAGTACTTC. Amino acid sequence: CASSDDRDGGSYEQYF.

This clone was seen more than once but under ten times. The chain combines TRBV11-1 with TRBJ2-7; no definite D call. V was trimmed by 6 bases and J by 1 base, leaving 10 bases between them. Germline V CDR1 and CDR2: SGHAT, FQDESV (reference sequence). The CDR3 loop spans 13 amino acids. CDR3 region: CASSTRGSYEQYF. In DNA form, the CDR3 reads TGTGCCAGCAGTACCAGAGGATCCTACGAGCAGTACTTC.

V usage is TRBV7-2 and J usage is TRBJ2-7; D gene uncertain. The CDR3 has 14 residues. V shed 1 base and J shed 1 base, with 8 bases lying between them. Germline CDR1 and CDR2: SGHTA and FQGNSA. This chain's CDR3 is CASSLGIGSYEQYF. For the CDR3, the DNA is TGTGCCAGCAGCTTAGGAATAGGGTCCTACGAGCAGTACTTC.

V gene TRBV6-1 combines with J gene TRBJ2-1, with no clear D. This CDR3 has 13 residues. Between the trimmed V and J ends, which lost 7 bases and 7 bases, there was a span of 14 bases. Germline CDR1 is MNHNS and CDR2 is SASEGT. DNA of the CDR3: TGTGCCAGCACCCATTTGATGGAGAATGAGCAGTTCTTC. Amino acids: CASTHLMENEQFF.

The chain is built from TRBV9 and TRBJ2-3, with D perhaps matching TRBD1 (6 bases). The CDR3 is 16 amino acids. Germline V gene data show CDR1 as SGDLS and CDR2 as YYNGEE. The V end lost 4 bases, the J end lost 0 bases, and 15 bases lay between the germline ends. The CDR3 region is CASSPRADRSTDTQYF. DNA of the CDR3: TGTGCCAGCAGCCCTAGGGCCGACAGGAGCACAGATACGCAGTATTTT.

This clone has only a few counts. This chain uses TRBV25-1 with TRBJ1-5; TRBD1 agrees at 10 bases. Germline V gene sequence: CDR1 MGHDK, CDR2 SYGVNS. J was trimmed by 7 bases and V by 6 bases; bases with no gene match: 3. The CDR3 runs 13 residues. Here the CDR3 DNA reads TGTGCCAGCAGGGGGACAGGGGAACAGCCCCAGCATTTT. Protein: CASRGTGEQPQHF. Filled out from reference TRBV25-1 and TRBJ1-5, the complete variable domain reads EADIYQTPRYLVIGTGKKITLECSQTMGHDKMYWYQQDPGMELHLIHYSYGVNSTEKGDLSSESTVSRIRTEHFPLTLESARPSHTSQYLCASRGTGEQPQHFGDGTRLSIL.

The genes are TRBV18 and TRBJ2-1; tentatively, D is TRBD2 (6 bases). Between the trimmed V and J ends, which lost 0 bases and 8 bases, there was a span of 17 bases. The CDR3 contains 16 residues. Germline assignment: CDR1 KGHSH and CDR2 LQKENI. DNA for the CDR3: TGTGCCAGCTCACCACCGACGGAGGGGAGAGGCGATGAGCAGTTCTTC. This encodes CASSPPTEGRGDEQFF.

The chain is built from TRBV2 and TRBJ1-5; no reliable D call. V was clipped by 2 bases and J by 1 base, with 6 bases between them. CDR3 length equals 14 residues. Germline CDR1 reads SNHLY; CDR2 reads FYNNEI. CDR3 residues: CASSELGSNQPQHF. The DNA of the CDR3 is TGTGCCAGCAGTGAATTAGGCAGCAATCAGCCCCAGCATTTT.

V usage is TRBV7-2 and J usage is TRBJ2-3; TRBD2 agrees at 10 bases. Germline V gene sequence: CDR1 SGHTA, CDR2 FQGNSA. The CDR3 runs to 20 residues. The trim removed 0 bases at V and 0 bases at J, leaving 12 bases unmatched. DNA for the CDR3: TGTGCCAGCAGCTTAGCCCTTTTACTAGCGGGGTTGACTAGCACAGATACGCAGTATTTT. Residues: CASSLALLLAGLTSTDTQYF.

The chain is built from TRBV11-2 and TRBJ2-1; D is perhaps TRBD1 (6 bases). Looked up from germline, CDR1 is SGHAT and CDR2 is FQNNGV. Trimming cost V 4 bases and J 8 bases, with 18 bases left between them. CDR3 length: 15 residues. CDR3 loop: CASSYGDTGDYEQFF. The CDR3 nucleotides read TGTGCCAGCAGCTACGGGGACACAGGCGACTATGAGCAGTTCTTC.

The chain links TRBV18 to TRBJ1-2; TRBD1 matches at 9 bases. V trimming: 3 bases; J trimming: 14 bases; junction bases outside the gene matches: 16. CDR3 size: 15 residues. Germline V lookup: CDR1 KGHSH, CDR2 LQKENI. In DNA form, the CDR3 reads TGTGCCAGCTCACCGCGTCTACAGGGGGCCCCTTCAGAAACCTTC. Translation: CASSPRLQGAPSETF.

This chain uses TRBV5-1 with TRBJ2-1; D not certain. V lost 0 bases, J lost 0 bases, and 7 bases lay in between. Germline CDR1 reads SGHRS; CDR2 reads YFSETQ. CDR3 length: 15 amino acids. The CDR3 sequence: CASSLVGSSYNEQFF. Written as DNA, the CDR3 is TGCGCCAGCAGCTTGGTGGGTAGCTCCTACAATGAGCAGTTCTTC. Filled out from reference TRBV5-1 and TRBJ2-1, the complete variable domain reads KAGVTQTPRYLIKTRGQQVTLSCSPISGHRSVSWYQQTPGQGLQFLFEYFSETQRNKGNFPGRFSGRQFSNSRSEMNVSTLELGDSALYLCASSLVGSSYNEQFFGPGTRLTVL.

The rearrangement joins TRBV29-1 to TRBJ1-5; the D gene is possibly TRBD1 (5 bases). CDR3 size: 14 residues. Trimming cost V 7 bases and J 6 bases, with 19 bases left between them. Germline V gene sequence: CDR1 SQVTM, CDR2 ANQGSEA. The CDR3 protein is CSALTEGVGQPQHF. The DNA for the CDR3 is TGCAGCGCTCTGACAGAGGGCGTAGGTCAGCCCCAGCATTTT.

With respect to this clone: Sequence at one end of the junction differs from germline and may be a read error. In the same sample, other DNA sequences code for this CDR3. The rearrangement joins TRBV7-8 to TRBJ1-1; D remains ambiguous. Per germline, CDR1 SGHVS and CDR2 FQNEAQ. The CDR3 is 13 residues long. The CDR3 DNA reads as TGTGCCAGCAGCTTTGGGCCGAACACTGAGGCTTTCTTT. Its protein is CASSFGPNTEAFF. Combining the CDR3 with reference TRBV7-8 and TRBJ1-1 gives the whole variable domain GAGVSQSPRYKVAKRGQDVALRCDPISGHVSLFWYQQALGQGPEFLTYFQNEAQLDKSGLPSDRFFAERPEGSVSTLKIQRTQQEDSAVYLCASSFGPNTEAFFGQGTRLTVV.